Below are 8 T cell receptor beta chains sequenced from a single sample in a study of blood T cell repertoires in COVID-19 (dated by TCRdb to between 2020 and 2021). Library generation was performed with the immunoSEQ multiplex PCR assay. This immuneACCESS table, as held by TCRdb, lists in-frame sequences with V and J called but not all clones. Of the missing ones, under half trace to an unresolved V gene in checked studies; the others have no known cause. Counted in this sample were more than 250,000 clones; 87% of them appeared once. The ten biggest clones cover about 6% of the sample. Input material: PBMCs or T cells enriched from blood (not recorded which). The receptors originated from a middle-aged woman who had recovered from COVID-19.

J is TRBJ1-3 and V is TRBV11-3; D is unclear. The CDR3 consists of 14 residues. Trimming stripped 3 bases from V and 0 bases from J, with 6 bases between. The germline gives CDR1 SGHNT, CDR2 YENEEA. The CDR3 DNA sequence: TGTGCCAGCAGCTTGCGGGACTCTGGAAACACCATATATTTT. Translated: CASSLRDSGNTIYF.

V gene TRBV5-1 combines with J gene TRBJ1-2; 7 bases match TRBD1. Germline loops: CDR1 SGHRS, CDR2 YFSETQ. The length of the CDR3 is 13 residues. After removal of 2 bases from V and 5 bases from J, the junction contained 3 bases not matched to a gene. This chain's CDR3 is CASSFSGGYGYTF. CDR3 in DNA: TGCGCCAGCAGCTTCTCAGGGGGATATGGCTACACCTTC.

This sequence joins TRBV29-1 and TRBJ2-5; 9 bases match TRBD2. This CDR3 comprises 20 residues. V lost 1 base and J lost 7; bases outside the gene matches: 25. Germline CDR1 and CDR2: SQVTM and ANQGSEA. Written as DNA, the CDR3 is TGCAGCGTTGAAGGCGAACGGGGAATTGGGGCGGGAGGGCCTAGAGGGACCCAGTACTTC. Its translation: CSVEGERGIGAGGPRGTQYF.

The chain links TRBV4-3 to TRBJ2-7, with 13 bases lining up with TRBD2. Germline V lookup: CDR1 LGHNA, CDR2 YSLEER. The CDR3 is 18 residues long. V trimming: 2 bases; J trimming: 1 base; junction bases outside the gene matches: 8. CDR3 nucleotide sequence: TGCGCCAGCAGCCAACAAACTAGCGGGAGGGTGGGATCCTACGAGCAGTACTTC. It codes for CASSQQTSGRVGSYEQYF.

The rearrangement uses TRBV7-3 and TRBJ2-7, with D perhaps matching TRBD2 (5 bases). V was cut by 11 bases and J by 3 bases, with 23 bases left in between. The germline gives CDR1 SGHTA, CDR2 FQGTGA. This CDR3 contains 15 residues. CDR3 protein: CADTAGLRINYEQYF. The CDR3 DNA is TGTGCCGACACCGCGGGCCTTCGAATAAACTACGAGCAGTACTTC.

The genes are TRBV7-2 and TRBJ1-5; TRBD1 matches at 10 bases. The length of the CDR3 is 14 residues. J lost 7 bases, V lost 5 bases, and 5 bases had no gene match. The germline V gene has CDR1 SGHTA and CDR2 FQGNSA. This chain's CDR3 is CASSPGQGEQPQHF. CDR3 bases: TGTGCCAGCAGCCCCGGACAGGGGGAACAGCCCCAGCATTTT.

The gene calls are TRBV13 and TRBJ2-1, with 8 bases matching TRBD2. V was pared by 6 bases and J by 0 bases, with 7 bases of the junction left unmatched. From germline, CDR1 is PRHDT and CDR2 FYEKMQ (reference sequence). The CDR3 has 16 amino acids. The CDR3 coding sequence is TGTGCCAGCAGTCGTCGCGGGAGGAGCTCCTACAATGAGCAGTTCTTC. Translation: CASSRRGRSSYNEQFF.

In its sample, this clone was seen once. The chain combines TRBV2 with TRBJ2-5; 13 bases line up with TRBD2. V lost 1 base, J lost 5 bases, and 10 bases stayed unmatched. The CDR3 covers 18 residues. From germline, CDR1 is SNHLY and CDR2 FYNNEI. The CDR3 region is CASSEEGLAGPVGETQYF. The CDR3 bases are TGTGCCAGCAGTGAAGAGGGACTAGCGGGACCCGTGGGGGAGACCCAGTACTTC.